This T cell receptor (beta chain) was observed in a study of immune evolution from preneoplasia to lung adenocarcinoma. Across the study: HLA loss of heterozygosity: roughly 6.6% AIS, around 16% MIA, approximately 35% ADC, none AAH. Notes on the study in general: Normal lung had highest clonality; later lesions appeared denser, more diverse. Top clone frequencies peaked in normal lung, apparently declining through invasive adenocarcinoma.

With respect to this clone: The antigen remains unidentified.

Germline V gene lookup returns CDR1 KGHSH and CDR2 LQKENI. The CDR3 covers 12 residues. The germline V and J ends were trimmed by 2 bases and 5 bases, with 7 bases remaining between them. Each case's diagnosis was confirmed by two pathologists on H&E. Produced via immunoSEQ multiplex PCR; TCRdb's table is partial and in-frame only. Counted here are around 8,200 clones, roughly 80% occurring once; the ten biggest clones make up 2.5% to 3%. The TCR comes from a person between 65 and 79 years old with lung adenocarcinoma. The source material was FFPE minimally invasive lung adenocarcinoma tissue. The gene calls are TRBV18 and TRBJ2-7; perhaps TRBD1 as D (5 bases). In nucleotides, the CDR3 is TGTGCCAGCTCACCAATAGGGGACGAGCAGTACTTC. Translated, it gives CASSPIGDEQYF.